Given below is one T cell receptor beta chain in context. This specimen belongs to a study of regulatory T cells in long-lasting Graves disease. Time point described: newly diagnosed GD, antithyroid drugs for less than 3 months. The TCR library was made from RNA extracted from PBMCs. For TCR beta, libraries came from iRepertoire HTBI primers and Arm-PCR of CDR3 regions. As originally analysed: The samples included roughly 62 TRBV and approximately 15 TRBJ segments. TCRdb reanalysed the multiplex PCR reads using MiXCR and keeps one entry per CDR3 protein. These V and J calls derive from TCRdb rather than the authors' analysis. The profile shows approximately 400,000 distinct CDR3 sequences, about 15% of them singletons. CDR1 is SGHVS and CDR2 is FNYEAQ in the germline V gene. The ends were cut back, 0 bases at V and 2 bases at J, with 14 bases in the middle. This CDR3 has 16 amino acids. These data are also associated with another study on T cells in Graves' hyperthyroidism and ophthalmopathy.

The TCR sequence derives from a woman aged 40 to 50 with Graves disease. This material consisted of peripheral blood mononuclear cells (PBMCs), taken at new diagnosis, from a patient treated with antithyroid drugs. This rearrangement joins TRBV7-6 to TRBJ2-7; D is perhaps TRBD1 (6 bases). CDR3 region: CASSLALRTAPYEQYF. In nucleotides, the CDR3 is TGTGCCAGCAGCTTAGCTCTGAGGACAGCCCCCTACGAGCAGTACTTC. The variable domain in full, with the rest retrieved from reference TRBV7-6 and TRBJ2-7, is GAGVSQSPRYKVTKRGQDVALRCDPISGHVSLYWYRQALGQGPEFLTYFNYEAQQDKSGLPNDRFSAERPEGSISTLTIQRTEQRDSAMYRCASSLALRTAPYEQYFGPGTRLTVT.